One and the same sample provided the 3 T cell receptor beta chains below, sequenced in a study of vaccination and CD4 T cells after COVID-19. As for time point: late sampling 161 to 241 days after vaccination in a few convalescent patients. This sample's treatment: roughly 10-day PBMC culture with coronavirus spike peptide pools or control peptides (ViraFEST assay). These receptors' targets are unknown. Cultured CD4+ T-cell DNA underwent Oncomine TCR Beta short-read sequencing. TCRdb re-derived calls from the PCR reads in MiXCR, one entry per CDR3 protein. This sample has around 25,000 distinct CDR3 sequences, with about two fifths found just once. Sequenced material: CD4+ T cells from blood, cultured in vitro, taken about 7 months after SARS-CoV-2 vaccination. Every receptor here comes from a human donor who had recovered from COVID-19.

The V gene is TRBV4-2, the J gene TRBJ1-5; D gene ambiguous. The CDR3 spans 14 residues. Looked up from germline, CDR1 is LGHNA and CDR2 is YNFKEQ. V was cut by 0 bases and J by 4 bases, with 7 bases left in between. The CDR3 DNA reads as TGTGCCAGCAGCCAAGATATAGGGAATCAGCCCCAGCATTTT. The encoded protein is CASSQDIGNQPQHF.

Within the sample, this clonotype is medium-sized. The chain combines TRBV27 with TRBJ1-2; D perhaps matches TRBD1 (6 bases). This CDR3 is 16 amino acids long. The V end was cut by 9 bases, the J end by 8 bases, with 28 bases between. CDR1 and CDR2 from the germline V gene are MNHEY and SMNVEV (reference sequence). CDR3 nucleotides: TGTGCCAGTCGACCCGCCTCCAGGATCGCCCAGGGGGGCTACACCTTC. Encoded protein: CASRPASRIAQGGYTF.

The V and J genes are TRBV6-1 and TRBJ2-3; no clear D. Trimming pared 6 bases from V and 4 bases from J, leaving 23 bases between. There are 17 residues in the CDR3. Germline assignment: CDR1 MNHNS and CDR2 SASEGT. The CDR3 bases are TGTGCCAGCAGACCTGCCGGGTTGTGGGGATTAGCAGATACGCAGTATTTT. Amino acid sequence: CASRPAGLWGLADTQYF.